The present T cell receptor (beta chain) was sequenced within a study of blood T cell repertoires in COVID-19. The germline CDR1 and CDR2 sequences are SQVTM and ANQGSEA. This CDR3 comprises 13 residues. V lost 4 bases to trimming and J lost 5 bases, with 12 bases between them. Original analysis: The assay estimated nucleated cells by amplifying reference gene primers. Produced via immunoSEQ multiplex PCR; TCRdb's table is partial and in-frame only. V and J calls and clone size are given by that table; D and trimming were obtained from the DNA. The sample has 300,000 to 350,000 clones, roughly 89% seen once; the top ten hold roughly 3.3%.

Sequences were obtained from peripheral blood. This TCR was sampled from a woman younger than 30 who had recovered from COVID-19. The V call is TRBV29-1, the J call TRBJ2-1, with D perhaps matching TRBD2 (5 bases). The CDR3 bases are TGCAGCGTTGCTTTTTGGGGAGACAATGAGCAGTTCTTC. It yields the protein CSVAFWGDNEQFF.